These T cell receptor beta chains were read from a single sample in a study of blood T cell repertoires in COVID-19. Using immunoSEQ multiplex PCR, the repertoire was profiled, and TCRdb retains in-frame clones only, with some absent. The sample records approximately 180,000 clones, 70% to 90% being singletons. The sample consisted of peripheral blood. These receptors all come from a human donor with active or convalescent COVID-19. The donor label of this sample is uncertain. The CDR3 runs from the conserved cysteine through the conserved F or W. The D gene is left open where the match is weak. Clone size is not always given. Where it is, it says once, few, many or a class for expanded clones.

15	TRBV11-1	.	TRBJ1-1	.	TGTGCCAGCAGCTTAGGAGTGACGGGGAACACTGAAGCTTTCTTT	CASSLGVTGNTEAFF
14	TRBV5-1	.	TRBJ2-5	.	TGCGCCAGCAGGGCCGGGACATCGAAGGGGACCCAGTACTTC	CASRAGTSKGTQYF
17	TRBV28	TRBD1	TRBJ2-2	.	TGTGCCAGCAGTTCAACCCTATGGACAGGGCTGGCCGGGGAGCTGTTTTTT	CASSSTLWTGLAGELFF
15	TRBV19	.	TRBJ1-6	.	TGTGCCAGTAGTATGGGACGGGGGGCAGTCTCACCCCTCCACTTT	CASSMGRGAVSPLHF
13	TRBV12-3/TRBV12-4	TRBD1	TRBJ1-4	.	TGTGCCACCCGACAGGGATCCCTCGAAAAACTGTTTTTT	CATRQGSLEKLFF
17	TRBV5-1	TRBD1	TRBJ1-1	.	TGCGCCAGCAGCTTGGTCCCTGGTATAGGGGGCTGGGCTGAAGCTTTCTTT	CASSLVPGIGGWAEAFF
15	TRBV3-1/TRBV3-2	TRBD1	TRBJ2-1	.	TGTGCCAGCAGCCATTCGACAGGGCCTAATGAGAGGCAGTTCTTC	CASSHSTGPNERQFF
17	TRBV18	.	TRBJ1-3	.	TGTGCCAGCTCACCAGCGATTAGACACCCCTCTGGAAACACCATATATTTT	CASSPAIRHPSGNTIYF
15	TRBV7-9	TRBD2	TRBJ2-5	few	TGTGCCAGCAGCAGGACTAGCGGGGGGGTTGAGACCCAGTACTTC	CASSRTSGGVETQYF
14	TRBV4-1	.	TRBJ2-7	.	TGCGCCAGCAGCCTCACCGGGGAAAAATACGAGCAGTACTTC	CASSLTGEKYEQYF
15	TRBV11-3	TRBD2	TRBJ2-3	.	TGTGCCAGCAGCTATGAGGGAGGGCCGACAGATACGCAGTATTTT	CASSYEGGPTDTQYF
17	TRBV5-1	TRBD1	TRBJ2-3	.	TGCGCCAGCAGCTTGGGGCGGACAGGGGGCAATTGGGATACGCAGTATTTT	CASSLGRTGGNWDTQYF
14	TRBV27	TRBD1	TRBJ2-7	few	TGTGCCAGCAGTTTCTCGACAGGGGGCGACGAGCAGTACTTC	CASSFSTGGDEQYF
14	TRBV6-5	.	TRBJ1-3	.	TGTGCCAGCACCCCAGGGGTCGGTGGAAACACCATATATTTT	CASTPGVGGNTIYF
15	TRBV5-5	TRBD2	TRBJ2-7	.	TGTGCCAGCAGCCCTAGACTAGCGGGGCACTACGAGCAGTACTTC	CASSPRLAGHYEQYF
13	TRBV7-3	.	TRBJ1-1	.	TGTGCCAGCAGCCCACGGGCGGGAACTGAAGCTTTCTTT	CASSPRAGTEAFF
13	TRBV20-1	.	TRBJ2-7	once	TGCAGTGCTAGTGGCGACAGGCTGGGAGAGCAGTACTTC	CSASGDRLGEQYF
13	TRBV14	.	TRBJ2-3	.	TGTGCCAGCAGCCAAGCCCCCAAAGATACGCAGTATTTT	CASSQAPKDTQYF
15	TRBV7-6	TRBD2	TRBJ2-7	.	TGTGCCAGCAGCTCCGCATTACGAGGGAGGGCAGGGCAGTACTTC	CASSSALRGRAGQYF
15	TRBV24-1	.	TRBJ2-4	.	TGTGCCACTAACTCACGCGGGGACTCCAAAAACATTCAGTACTTC	CATNSRGDSKNIQYF
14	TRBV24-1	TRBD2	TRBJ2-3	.	TGTGCCACCGGACTAGCGGGACTCACAGATACGCAGTATTTT	CATGLAGLTDTQYF
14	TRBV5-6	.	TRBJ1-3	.	TGTGCCAGCAGCGGAACCGGGACAGGAAACACCATATATTTT	CASSGTGTGNTIYF
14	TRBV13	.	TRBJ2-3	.	TGTGCCAGCAGCTTAGGCACTAGCACAGATACGCAGTATTTT	CASSLGTSTDTQYF
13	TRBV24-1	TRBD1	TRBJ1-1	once	TGTGCCACCAGTGGGACAGGGTACACTGAAGCTTTCTTT	CATSGTGYTEAFF
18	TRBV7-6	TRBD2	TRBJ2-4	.	TGTGCCAGCAGCTTGGGGACTAGCGGGGGGTTGGCCAAAAACATTCAGTACTTC	CASSLGTSGGLAKNIQYF
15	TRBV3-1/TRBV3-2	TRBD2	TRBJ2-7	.	TGTGCCAGCAGCCAGGCGGGGGGCCCCCCCTACGAGCAGTACTTC	CASSQAGGPPYEQYF
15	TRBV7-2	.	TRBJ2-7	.	TGTGCCAGCACCCTTGGGGGGGCTTACTCCTACGAGCAGTACTTC	CASTLGGAYSYEQYF
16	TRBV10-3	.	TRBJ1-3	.	TGTGCCATCAGTGAGTCTCTGACACTCTCTGGAAACACCATATATTTT	CAISESLTLSGNTIYF
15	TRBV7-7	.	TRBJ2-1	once	TGTGCTAGCAGCCCAGGAAGTGGGAGGCCCTATGAGCAGTTCTTC	CASSPGSGRPYEQFF
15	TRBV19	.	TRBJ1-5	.	TGTGCCAGTAGGCTTACAGGGATGAGAGGACAGCCCCAGCATTTT	CASRLTGMRGQPQHF
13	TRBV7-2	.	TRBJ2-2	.	TGTGCCAGCAGCTTACAGTTTTCCGGGGAGCTGTTTTTT	CASSLQFSGELFF
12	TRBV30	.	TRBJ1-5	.	TGTGCCTGGGGGGACACCCATCAGCCCCAGCATTTT	CAWGDTHQPQHF
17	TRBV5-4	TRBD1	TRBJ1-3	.	TGTGCCAGCAGCTTGGCGCAGGGGGCAGGCTCTGGAAACACCATATATTTT	CASSLAQGAGSGNTIYF
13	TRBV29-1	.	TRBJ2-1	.	TGCAGCGTTGGTGGGAGCTCCTACAATGAGCAGTTCTTC	CSVGGSSYNEQFF
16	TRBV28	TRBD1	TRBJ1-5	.	TGTGCCAGCAGTACTCCGGGACAGACTCGCAATCAGCCCCAGCATTTT	CASSTPGQTRNQPQHF
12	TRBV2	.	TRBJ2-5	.	TGTGCCACGACAGAAGGTGCTGAGACCCAGTACTTC	CATTEGAETQYF
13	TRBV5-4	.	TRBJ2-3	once	TGTGCCAGCAGCTTGGCCGGGTCAGATACGCAGTATTTT	CASSLAGSDTQYF
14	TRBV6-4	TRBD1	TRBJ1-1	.	TGTGCCAGCAGTGCGGACAGGAGGAACACTGAAGCTTTCTTT	CASSADRRNTEAFF
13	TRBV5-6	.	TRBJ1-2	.	TGTGCCAGCAGCTCTGGACAGAACTATGGCTACACCTTC	CASSSGQNYGYTF
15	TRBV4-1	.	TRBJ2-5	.	TGCGCCAGCAGCCAAGCAGGGGCGTACCAAGAGACCCAGTACTTC	CASSQAGAYQETQYF
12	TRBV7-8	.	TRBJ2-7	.	TGTGCCAGCAGCCGTAGCTCCTACGAGCAGTACTTC	CASSRSSYEQYF
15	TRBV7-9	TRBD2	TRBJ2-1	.	TGTGCCAGCAGCTTAGTTACGGGAGGACCGCATGAGCAGTTCTTC	CASSLVTGGPHEQFF
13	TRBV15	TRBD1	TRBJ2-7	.	TGTGCCACCAGCAGGCCCGACAGGGACGAGCAGTACTTC	CATSRPDRDEQYF
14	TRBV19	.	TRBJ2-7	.	TGTGCCAGTAGCCGGGCAGGGCTAGTGGGGGAGCAGTACTTC	CASSRAGLVGEQYF
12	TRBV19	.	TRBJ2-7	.	TGTGCCAGTAGTATCGAAGCCGGCGAGCAGTACTTC	CASSIEAGEQYF
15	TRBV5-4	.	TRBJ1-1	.	TGTGCCAGCAGCTTGGAGAGTTCCATGAACACTGAAGCTTTCTTT	CASSLESSMNTEAFF
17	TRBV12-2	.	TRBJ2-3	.	TGTGCAAGTCGCTTAGGGGTTAGGCGGGGCTTAACAGATACGCAGTATTTT	CASRLGVRRGLTDTQYF
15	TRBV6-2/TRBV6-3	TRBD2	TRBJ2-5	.	TGTGCCAGCAGTCTGACTAGCGGGGGTCAAGAGACCCAGTACTTC	CASSLTSGGQETQYF
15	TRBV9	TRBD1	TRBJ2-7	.	TGTGCCAGCAGCGCTTCTCCAACAGGGGTCTACGAGCAGTACTTC	CASSASPTGVYEQYF
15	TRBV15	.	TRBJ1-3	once	TGTGCCACCAGCACCGGGGGGGGTTCTGGAAACACCATATATTTT	CATSTGGGSGNTIYF
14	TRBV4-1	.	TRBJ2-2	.	TGCGCTACCTCGCCCCAGGGGAACACCGGGGAGCTGTTTTTT	CATSPQGNTGELFF
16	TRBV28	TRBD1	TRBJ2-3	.	TGTGCCAGCACCTCAAAGGGGCGACAGGGGGCAGATACGCAGTATTTT	CASTSKGRQGADTQYF
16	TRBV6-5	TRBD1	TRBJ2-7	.	TGTGCCAGCAGTTACACCGGGACAGGCCTCGTATACGAGCAGTACTTC	CASSYTGTGLVYEQYF
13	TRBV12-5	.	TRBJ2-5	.	TGTGCCACCTCCTTAGGTCCAGGGGAGACCCAGTACTTC	CATSLGPGETQYF
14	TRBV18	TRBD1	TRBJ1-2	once	TGTGCCAGCTCACCGACAGGGTCTCCTTATGGCTACACCTTC	CASSPTGSPYGYTF
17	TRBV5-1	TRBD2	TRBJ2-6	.	TGCGCCAGCAGCGCGGGACTAGCGGGGGGGCCTGGCAACGTCCTGACTTTC	CASSAGLAGGPGNVLTF
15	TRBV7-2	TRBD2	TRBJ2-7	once	TGTGCCAGCAGCTTAGCTAGCGGGACATCCTACGAGCAGTACTTC	CASSLASGTSYEQYF
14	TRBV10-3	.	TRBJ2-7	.	TGTGCCATCAGTGAAGTAGAGGGCTCCTACGAGCAGTACTTC	CAISEVEGSYEQYF
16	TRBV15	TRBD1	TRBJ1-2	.	TGTGCCACCAGCAGAGTGGGGGCAGGGGGCGGCTATGGCTACACCTTC	CATSRVGAGGGYGYTF
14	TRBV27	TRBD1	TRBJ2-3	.	TGTGCCAGCAGTTTACAGGGGGCTTTAGATACGCAGTATTTT	CASSLQGALDTQYF